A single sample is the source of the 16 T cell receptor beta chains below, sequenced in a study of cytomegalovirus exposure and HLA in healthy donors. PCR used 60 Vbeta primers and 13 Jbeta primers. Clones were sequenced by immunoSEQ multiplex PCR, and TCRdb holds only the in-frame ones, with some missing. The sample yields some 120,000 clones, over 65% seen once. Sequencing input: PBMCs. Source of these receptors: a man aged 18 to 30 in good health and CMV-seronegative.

CDR3 in DNA: TGCGCCAGCAGTGGCTGGAACAGGGACTATAGCAATCAGCCCCAGCATTTT. It codes for CASSGWNRDYSNQPQHF. The V and J genes are TRBV10-2 and TRBJ1-5; TRBD1 might be the D (6 bases). V was pared by 4 bases and J by 0 bases, with 16 bases between. This CDR3 has 17 amino acids. The germline V gene has CDR1 WSHSY and CDR2 SAAADI.

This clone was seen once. Here the CDR3 DNA reads TGTGCCAGCAGCCGCAAGACAGGGGGCAACGAGCAGTACTTC. Encoded protein: CASSRKTGGNEQYF. The chain combines TRBV5-4 with TRBJ2-7, with 10 bases fitting TRBD1. The CDR3 is 14 amino acids. Germline V lookup: CDR1 SGHNT, CDR2 YYREEE (reference sequence). Trimming cost V 4 bases and J 5 bases; bases outside gene matches: 6. Supplemented by reference TRBV5-4 and TRBJ2-7, the full variable domain reads ETGVTQSPTHLIKTRGQQVTLRCSSQSGHNTVSWYQQALGQGPQFIFQYYREEENGRGNFPPRFSGLQFPNYSSELNVNALELDDSALYLCASSRKTGGNEQYFGPGTRLTVT.

CDR3 bases: TGCAGCGTTGTTTTGGGGGGGTATGGCTACACCTTC. This encodes CSVVLGGYGYTF. The chain uses TRBV29-1 and TRBJ1-2, with a tentative D call TRBD1 (5 bases). The germline CDR1 and CDR2 sequences are SQVTM and ANQGSEA. Trimming removed 4 bases at V and 5 bases at J, with 11 bases between. This CDR3 is built from 12 residues.

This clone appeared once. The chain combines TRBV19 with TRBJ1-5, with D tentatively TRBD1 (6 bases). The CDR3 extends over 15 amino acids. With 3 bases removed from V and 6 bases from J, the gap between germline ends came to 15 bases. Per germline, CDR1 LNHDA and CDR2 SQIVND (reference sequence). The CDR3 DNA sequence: TGTGCCAGTAGTATTGGGGGGGCAGGTAGTCAGCCCCAGCATTTT. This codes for CASSIGGAGSQPQHF.

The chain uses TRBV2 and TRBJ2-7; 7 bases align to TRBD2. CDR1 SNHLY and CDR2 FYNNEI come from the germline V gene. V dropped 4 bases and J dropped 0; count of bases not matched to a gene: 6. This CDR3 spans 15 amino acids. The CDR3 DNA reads TGTGCCAGCAGTGGCCCTGAGCGGGACTCCTACGAGCAGTACTTC. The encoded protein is CASSGPERDSYEQYF.

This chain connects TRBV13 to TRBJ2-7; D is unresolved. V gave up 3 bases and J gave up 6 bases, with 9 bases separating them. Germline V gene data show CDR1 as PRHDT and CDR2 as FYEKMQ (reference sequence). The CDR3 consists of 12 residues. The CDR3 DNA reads TGTGCCAGCAGCTTGACTGGGTTCGAGCAGTACTTC. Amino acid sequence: CASSLTGFEQYF.

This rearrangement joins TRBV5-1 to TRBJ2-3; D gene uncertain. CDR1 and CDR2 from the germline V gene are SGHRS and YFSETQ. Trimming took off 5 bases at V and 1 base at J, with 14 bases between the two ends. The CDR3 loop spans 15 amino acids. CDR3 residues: CASRAIAPGTDTQYF. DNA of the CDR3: TGCGCCAGCAGGGCTATAGCCCCGGGCACAGATACGCAGTATTTT.

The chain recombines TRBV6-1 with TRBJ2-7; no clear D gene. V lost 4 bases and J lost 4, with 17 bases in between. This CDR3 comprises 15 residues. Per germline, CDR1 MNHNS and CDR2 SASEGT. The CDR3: CASSGGIRGLYEQYF. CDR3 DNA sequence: TGTGCCAGCAGTGGAGGTATAAGAGGCCTATACGAGCAGTACTTC.

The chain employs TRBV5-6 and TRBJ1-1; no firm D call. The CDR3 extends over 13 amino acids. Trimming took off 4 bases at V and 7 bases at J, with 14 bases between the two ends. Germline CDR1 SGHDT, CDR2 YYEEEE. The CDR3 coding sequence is TGTGCCAGCAGCCAAGTGGAGCTCAGTGAAGCTTTCTTT. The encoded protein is CASSQVELSEAFF.

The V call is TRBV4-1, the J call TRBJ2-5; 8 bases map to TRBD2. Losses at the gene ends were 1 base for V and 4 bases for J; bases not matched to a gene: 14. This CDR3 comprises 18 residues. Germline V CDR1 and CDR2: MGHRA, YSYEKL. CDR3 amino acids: CASSQAAPSGGRGETQYF. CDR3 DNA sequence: TGCGCCAGCAGCCAAGCCGCCCCCAGCGGGGGCCGGGGAGAGACCCAGTACTTC.

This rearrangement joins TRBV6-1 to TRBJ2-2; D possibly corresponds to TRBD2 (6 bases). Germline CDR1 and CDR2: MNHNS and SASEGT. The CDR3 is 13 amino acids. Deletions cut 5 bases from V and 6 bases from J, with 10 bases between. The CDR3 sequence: CASSHWGAGELFF. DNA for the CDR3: TGTGCCAGCAGTCACTGGGGGGCCGGGGAGCTGTTTTTT.

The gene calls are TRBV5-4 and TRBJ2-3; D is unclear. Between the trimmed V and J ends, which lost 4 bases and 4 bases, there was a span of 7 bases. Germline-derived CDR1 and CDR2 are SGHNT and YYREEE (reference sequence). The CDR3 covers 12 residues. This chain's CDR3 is CASSATSDTQYF. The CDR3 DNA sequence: TGTGCCAGCAGCGCGACATCAGATACGCAGTATTTT.

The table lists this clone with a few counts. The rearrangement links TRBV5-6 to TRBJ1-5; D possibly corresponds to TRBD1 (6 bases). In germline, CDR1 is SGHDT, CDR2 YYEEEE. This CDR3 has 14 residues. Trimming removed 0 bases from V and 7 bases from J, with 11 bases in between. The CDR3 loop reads CASSLAQGSQPQHF. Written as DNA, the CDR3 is TGTGCCAGCAGCTTGGCACAGGGAAGCCAGCCCCAGCATTTT.

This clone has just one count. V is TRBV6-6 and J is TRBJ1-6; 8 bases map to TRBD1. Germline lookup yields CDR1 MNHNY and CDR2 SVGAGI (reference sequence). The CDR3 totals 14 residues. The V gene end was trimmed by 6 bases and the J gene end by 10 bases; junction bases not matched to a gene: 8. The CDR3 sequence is CASSPGTGWSPLHF. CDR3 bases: TGTGCCAGCAGCCCCGGGACAGGTTGGTCACCCCTCCACTTT.

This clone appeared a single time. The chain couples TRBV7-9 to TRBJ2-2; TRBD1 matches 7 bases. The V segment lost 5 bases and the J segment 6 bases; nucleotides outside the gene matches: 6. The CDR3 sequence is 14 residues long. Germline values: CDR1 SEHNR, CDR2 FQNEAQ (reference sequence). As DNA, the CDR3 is TGTGCCAGCAGCCTCACAGGGGTTCCCGGGGAGCTGTTTTTT. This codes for CASSLTGVPGELFF.

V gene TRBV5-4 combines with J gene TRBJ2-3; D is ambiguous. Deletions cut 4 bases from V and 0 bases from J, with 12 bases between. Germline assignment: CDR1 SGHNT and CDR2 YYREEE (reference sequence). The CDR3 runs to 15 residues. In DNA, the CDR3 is TGTGCCAGCAGCGTGGGCGTTGCTAGCACAGATACGCAGTATTTT. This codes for CASSVGVASTDTQYF. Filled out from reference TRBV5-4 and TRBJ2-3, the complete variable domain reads ETGVTQSPTHLIKTRGQQVTLRCSSQSGHNTVSWYQQALGQGPQFIFQYYREEENGRGNFPPRFSGLQFPNYSSELNVNALELDDSALYLCASSVGVASTDTQYFGPGTRLTVL.